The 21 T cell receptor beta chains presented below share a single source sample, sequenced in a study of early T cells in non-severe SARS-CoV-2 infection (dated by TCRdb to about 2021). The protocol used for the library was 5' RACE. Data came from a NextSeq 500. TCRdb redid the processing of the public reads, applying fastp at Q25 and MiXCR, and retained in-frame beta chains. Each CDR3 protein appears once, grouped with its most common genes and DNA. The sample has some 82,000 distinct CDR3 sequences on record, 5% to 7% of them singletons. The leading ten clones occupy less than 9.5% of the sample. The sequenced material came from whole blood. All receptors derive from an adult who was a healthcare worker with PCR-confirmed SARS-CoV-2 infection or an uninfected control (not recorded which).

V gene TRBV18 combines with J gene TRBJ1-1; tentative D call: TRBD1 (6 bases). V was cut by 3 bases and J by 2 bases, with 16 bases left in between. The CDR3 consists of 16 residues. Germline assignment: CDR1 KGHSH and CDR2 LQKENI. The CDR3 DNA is TGTGCCAGCTCACCCCTCATAGGAGGGGGTAACACTGAAGCTTTCTTT. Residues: CASSPLIGGGNTEAFF.

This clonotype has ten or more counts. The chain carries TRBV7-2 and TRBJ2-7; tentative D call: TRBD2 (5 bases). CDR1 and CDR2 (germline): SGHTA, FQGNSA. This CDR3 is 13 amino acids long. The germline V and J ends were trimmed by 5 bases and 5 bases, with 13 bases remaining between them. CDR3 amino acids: CASSRGLGDEQYF. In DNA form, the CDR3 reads TGTGCCAGCAGCCGAGGGCTGGGAGACGAGCAGTACTTC. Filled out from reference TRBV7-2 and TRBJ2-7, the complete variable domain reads GAGVSQSPSNKVTEKGKDVELRCDPISGHTALYWYRQSLGQGLEFLIYFQGNSAPDKSGLPSDRFSAERTGGSVSTLTIQRTQQEDSAVYLCASSRGLGDEQYFGPGTRLTVT.

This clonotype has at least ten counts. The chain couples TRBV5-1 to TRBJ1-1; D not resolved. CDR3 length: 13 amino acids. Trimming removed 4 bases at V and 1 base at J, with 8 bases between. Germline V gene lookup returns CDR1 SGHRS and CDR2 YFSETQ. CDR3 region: CASSKDGNTEAFF. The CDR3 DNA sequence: TGCGCCAGCAGCAAGGACGGGAACACTGAAGCTTTCTTT.

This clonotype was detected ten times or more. The CDR3 sequence: CASSPGPGYSSYEQYF. The CDR3, as DNA: TGTGCCAGCTCCCCAGGGCCCGGCTATAGCTCCTACGAGCAGTACTTC. This chain connects TRBV27 to TRBJ2-7, with a tentative D call TRBD1 (5 bases). The V end was cut by 8 bases, the J end by 0 bases, with 20 bases between. CDR3 length: 16 amino acids. From germline, CDR1 is MNHEY and CDR2 SMNVEV (reference sequence).

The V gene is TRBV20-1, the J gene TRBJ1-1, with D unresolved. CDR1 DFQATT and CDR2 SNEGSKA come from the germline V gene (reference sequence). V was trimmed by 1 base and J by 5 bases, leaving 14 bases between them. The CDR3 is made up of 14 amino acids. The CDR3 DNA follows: TGCAGTGCTAGAGTTCTGACCCGGAGGACTGAAGCTTTCTTT. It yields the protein CSARVLTRRTEAFF.

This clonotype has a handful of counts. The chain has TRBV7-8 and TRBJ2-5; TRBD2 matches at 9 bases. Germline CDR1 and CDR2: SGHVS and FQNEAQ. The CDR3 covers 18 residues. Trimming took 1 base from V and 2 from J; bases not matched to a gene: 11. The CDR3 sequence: CASSLGVSGSPTQETQYF. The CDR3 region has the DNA TGTGCCAGCAGCTTAGGGGTTAGCGGGAGCCCCACACAAGAGACCCAGTACTTC.

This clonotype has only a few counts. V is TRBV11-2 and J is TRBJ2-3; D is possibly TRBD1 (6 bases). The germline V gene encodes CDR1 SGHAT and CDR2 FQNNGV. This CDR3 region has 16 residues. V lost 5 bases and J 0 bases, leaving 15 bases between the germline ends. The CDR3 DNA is TGTGCCAGCAGCCGTATTACAGGGTCCAGCACAGATACGCAGTATTTT. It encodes CASSRITGSSTDTQYF.

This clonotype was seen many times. This CDR3 reads CATSRSPSGRQSHEQYF. For the CDR3, the DNA is TGTGCCACCAGCAGATCTCCTTCTGGGAGACAGAGCCACGAGCAGTACTTC. The chain recombines TRBV15 with TRBJ2-7; the D call may be TRBD1 or TRBD2 (5 bases each). Germline V gene data show CDR1 as LNHNV and CDR2 as YYDKDF (reference sequence). The CDR3 spans 17 residues. Deletions cut 2 bases from V and 5 bases from J, with 22 bases between.

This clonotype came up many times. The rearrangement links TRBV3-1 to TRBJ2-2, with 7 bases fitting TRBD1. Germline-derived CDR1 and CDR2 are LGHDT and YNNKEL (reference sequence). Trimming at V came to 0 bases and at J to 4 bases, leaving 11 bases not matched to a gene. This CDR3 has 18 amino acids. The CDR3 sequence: CASSQDSTGYSVTGELFF. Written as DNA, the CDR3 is TGTGCCAGCAGCCAAGATTCGACAGGGTACTCGGTCACCGGGGAGCTGTTTTTT.

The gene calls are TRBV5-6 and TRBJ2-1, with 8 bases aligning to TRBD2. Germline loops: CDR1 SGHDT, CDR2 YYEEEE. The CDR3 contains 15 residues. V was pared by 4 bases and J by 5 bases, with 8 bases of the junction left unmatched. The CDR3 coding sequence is TGTGCCAGCAGCCTAGTCGGGGGGGCGGACAATGAGCAGTTCTTC. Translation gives CASSLVGGADNEQFF.

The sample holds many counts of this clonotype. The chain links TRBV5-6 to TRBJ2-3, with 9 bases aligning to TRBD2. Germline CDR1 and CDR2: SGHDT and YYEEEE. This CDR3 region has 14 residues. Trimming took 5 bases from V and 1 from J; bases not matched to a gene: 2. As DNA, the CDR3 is TGTGCCAGCAGGAAGCGGGGGGGCACAGATACGCAGTATTTT. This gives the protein CASRKRGGTDTQYF.

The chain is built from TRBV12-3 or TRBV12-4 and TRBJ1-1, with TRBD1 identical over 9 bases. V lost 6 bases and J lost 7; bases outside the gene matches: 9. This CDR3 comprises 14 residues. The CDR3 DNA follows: TGTGCCAGCAGGGCAACAGGGGGCTTTGGTGAAGCTTTCTTT. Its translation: CASRATGGFGEAFF.

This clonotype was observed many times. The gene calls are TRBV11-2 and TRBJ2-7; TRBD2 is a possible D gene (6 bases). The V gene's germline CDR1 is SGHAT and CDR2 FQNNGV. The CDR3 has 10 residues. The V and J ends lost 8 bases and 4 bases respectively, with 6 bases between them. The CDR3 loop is CASGRYEQYF. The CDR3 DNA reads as TGTGCCAGCGGGAGGTACGAGCAGTACTTC.

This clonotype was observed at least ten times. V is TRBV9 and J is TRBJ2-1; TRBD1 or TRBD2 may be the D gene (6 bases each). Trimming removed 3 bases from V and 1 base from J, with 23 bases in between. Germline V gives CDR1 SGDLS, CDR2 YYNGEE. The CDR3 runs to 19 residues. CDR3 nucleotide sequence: TGTGCCAGCAGCGAACACTGGGGGCCAGCGGGTGTTTCCTACAATGAGCAGTTCTTC. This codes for CASSEHWGPAGVSYNEQFF.

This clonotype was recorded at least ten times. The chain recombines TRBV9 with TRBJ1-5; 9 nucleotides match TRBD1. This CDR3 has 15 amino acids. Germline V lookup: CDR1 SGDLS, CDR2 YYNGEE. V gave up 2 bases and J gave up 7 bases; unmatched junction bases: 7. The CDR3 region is CASSVEGTGRQPQHF. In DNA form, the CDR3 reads TGTGCCAGCAGCGTGGAAGGGACAGGGCGGCAGCCCCAGCATTTT.

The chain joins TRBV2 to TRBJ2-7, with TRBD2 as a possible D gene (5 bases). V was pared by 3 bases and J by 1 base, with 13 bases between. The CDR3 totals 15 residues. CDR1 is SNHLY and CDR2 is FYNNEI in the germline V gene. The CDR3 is CASSEGRLSSYEQYF. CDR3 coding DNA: TGTGCCAGCAGTGAGGGTCGACTATCGTCCTACGAGCAGTACTTC.

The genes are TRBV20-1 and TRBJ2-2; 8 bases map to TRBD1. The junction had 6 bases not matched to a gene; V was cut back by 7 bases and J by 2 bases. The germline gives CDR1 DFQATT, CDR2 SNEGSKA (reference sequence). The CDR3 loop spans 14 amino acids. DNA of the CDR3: TGCAGTGTCGGGACAGGCCGAAACACCGGGGAGCTGTTTTTT. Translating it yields CSVGTGRNTGELFF.

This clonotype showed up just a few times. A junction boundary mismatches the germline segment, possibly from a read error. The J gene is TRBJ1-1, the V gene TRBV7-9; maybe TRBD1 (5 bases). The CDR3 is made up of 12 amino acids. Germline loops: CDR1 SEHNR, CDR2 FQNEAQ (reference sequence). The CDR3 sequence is CASSLEGSDTPF. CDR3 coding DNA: TGTGCCAGCAGCTTAGAGGGTTCGGACACCCCCTTT. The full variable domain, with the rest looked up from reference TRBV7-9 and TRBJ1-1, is DTGVSQNPRHKITKRGQNVTFRCDPISEHNRLYWYRQTLGQGPEFLTYFQNEAQLEKSRLLSDRFSAERPKGSFSTLEIQRTEQGDSAMYLCASSLEGSDTPFGQGTRLTVV.

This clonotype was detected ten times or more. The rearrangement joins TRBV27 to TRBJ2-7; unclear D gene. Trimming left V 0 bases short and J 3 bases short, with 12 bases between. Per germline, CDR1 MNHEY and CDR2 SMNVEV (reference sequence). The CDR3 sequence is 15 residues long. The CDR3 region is CASSLSPGSFYEQYF. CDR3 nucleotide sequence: TGTGCCAGCAGTTTATCGCCAGGCTCATTCTACGAGCAGTACTTC.

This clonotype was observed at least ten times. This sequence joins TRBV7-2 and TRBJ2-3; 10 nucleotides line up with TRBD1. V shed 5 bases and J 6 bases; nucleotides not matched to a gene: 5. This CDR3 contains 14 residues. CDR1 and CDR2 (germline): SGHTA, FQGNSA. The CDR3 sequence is CASSMTGGPDTQYF. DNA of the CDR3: TGTGCCAGCAGCATGACAGGGGGCCCGGATACGCAGTATTTT.

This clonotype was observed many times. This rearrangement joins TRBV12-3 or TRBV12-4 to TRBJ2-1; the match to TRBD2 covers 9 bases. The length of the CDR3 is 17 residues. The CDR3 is CASTFWAGGSSYNEQFF. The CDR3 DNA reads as TGTGCTTCCACCTTCTGGGCGGGGGGGAGCTCCTACAATGAGCAGTTCTTC.